Given below is one T cell receptor beta chain in context. Its antigen is still unknown. Within one base of it there is no much larger clone, and no base qualities were kept. The sample originates from a study of cytomegalovirus exposure and HLA in healthy donors (TCRdb year 2017). Turning to the overall study: An earlier analysis of 587 of the donors reported approximately 300 Gb of sequence data and 117 million unique TCR beta sequences obtained from about 179 million T cells. An early release that covered fewer than 750 HLA-typed donors contained about 300 gigabases of sequencing data and 70 million to 100 million unique TCR sequences. An earlier analysis of approximately 630 of the donors applied high-throughput TCR beta sequencing to assess whether each TCR beta V gene segment acted as functional or pseudogenic. Among some 410 genotyped donors of the cohort, an average of about 240,000 unique TCR beta nucleotide sequences was sequenced per donor, of which 15% to 20% were non-productive. Four to six DR-DQ haplotypes were handled as single units for association and clustering, since linkage in the cohort was strong. Every repertoire in the discovery cohort had been generated on one and the same sequencing platform. The number of typed donors differed by locus: about 620-630 for A, B, C, DRB1 and DQB1; approximately 530 for DQA1; over 600 for DPA1; and some 430 for DPB1. HLA typing covered class I and class II loci at four-digit resolution. The study combined high-throughput TCR immunosequencing, statistical association of individual TCRs with disease status, and machine learning to predict cytomegalovirus infection status. Using immunosequencing, the study profiled T cell repertoires from fewer than 850 subjects and related those repertoires to cytomegalovirus serostatus. In the later analysis, no new phenotypic data were used to find candidate immune exposures; instead, reliance was placed on TCR beta sequences and their occurrence across donors. The aim of the study was to test whether cataloging public T cell receptors could identify signatures of past pathogen exposure. Genome-wide SNP genotypes for about three fifths of the roughly 670 donors were used in a later genetic analysis, which treated that subset as a discovery cohort. In a later analysis, previously published TCR beta repertoires from more than 500 donors were re-analyzed and high-resolution HLA genotyping was added so that TCR occurrence patterns could be studied. Donor age, sex, ethnicity and CMV serostatus were compiled alongside the repertoire data. The genetic ancestry cluster associated with self-reported Caucasian donors included over 80% of the 300 to 450 genotyped donors. A separate validation cohort of 100 to 150 different subjects was used in addition to the 666-subject first cohort.

The junction shows trimming of 4 bases on V and 7 bases on J, plus 2 bases between the germline ends. The germline V gene yields SGHAT for CDR1 and FQNNGV for CDR2. Its CDR3 holds 10 amino acids, cysteine through phenylalanine. The entry retains the CDR3 DNA only, 30 bases that are in frame from base 1. Libraries were built with the immunoSEQ multiplex PCR assay. For the multiplex PCR, a mixture combining 60 forward primers for TCR Vbeta segments and 13 reverse primers for TCR Jbeta segments was used. Amplification of the CDR3 region of rearranged TCR beta genes was performed with a multiplex PCR assay on genomic DNA. Amplified TCR beta libraries were sequenced as 87-base-pair reads on the Illumina HiSeq System. In the authors' own workflow: A later analysis counted around 72 million unique TCR beta chains across the roughly 700 repertoires, and 9.5 million to 11 million of these chains were shared by at least two donors. Raw reads were error-corrected and collapsed into unique sequences by a nearest-neighbor algorithm in which closely related sequences were merged to remove PCR and sequencing errors. CDR3 sequences were aligned to IMGT reference sequences to assign V, D and J gene segments. For a sequence to be retained, a match of at least six nucleotides was required to both a V gene segment and a J gene segment. A rearrangement was called productive if the CDR3 had no stop codons and remained in frame with V and J, and every other rearrangement was called non-productive. CDR3 was defined by IMGT convention, running from the second conserved V-encoded cysteine to the conserved J-encoded phenylalanine. The earlier analysis of a few hundred of the donors excluded sequences that lacked an unambiguous match to a single V gene segment. An earlier analysis of a few hundred of the donors called V segments functional above 56.7% productive rearrangements and segregating when the between-donor standard deviation exceeded 5%. To diagnose cytomegalovirus status from the catalog of TCR beta chain sequences, a statistical classification framework was built. A later analysis assigned V and J genes by comparing TCR nucleotide sequences with IMGT/GENE-DB human TR gene sequences. In a later analysis, CDR3 sequences and most-parsimonious VDJ recombination scenarios were assigned using the TCRdist pipeline. In a later analysis, every TCR beta chain was defined by the combination of its CDR3 amino acid sequence and its V-gene family, and reads without a unique V-gene family were dropped. To address suspected cross-contamination and a sequencing artifact, a later analysis removed roughly 580 highly shared, low-generation-probability nucleotide sequences. For each public chain, a later analysis derived a clonal expansion index from normalized ranks of inferred template counts within each repertoire. In a later analysis, generation probabilities were computed with a VDJ recombination model fitted to out-of-frame rearrangements, and the resulting probabilities were checked against IGoR. Hypergeometric tests were used in a later analysis to score TCR-TCR, TCR-HLA and TCR-CMV co-occurrence, with a repertoire-size bias correction applied to the TCR pairs. A later analysis estimated false discovery rates by permuting HLA or CMV assignments 20 times. In a later analysis, co-occurring TCRs were grouped using DBSCAN, with TCRdist sequence similarity added in when clustering inside HLA-allele-positive subsets. Repertoires with fewer than 30,000 or more than 120,000 public chains were left out of co-occurrence clustering, as were five repertoires with anomalous nucleotide sharing. In TCRdb, the immuneACCESS table is reduced to in-frame sequences with V and J assigned. These tables do not hold every clone; where another copy was compared, an unresolved V gene accounts for under half, and the others remain unexplained. That table gives V, J and clone size, and the DNA gave D and trimming. This sample is represented by around 140,000 clones; more than 60% of them were singletons. In total, the top ten clones hold about 13% of the sample.

The cohort consisted of 650 to 850 healthy bone marrow donors. Cohort members were all nominally healthy when sampled, although unrecorded immune exposures were likely present. The donor was CMV seropositive and was included in the group of some 290 seropositive cohort members. Each donor provided a peripheral blood sample, and peripheral blood mononuclear cells were used for TCR beta sequencing. The Qiagen DNeasy Blood Extraction Kit was used to extract genomic DNA from the blood cell samples. Overall study outcomes, separate from this receptor: Specific HLA alleles were associated with 15,000 to 20,000 TCR beta sequences at a false discovery rate of 0.05 in a later analysis. A few of the identified cytomegalovirus-associated TCR beta chains were confirmed in vitro to be specific for cytomegalovirus antigens. Compared with the 666-donor mean, donors in an Asian-associated ancestry cluster had fewer N-insertions in productive TCRs, according to a later genetic analysis. Because HLA typing was missing for some donors at each locus, association tests included only the typed subset. In both the original and validation cohorts, the classifier was reported to diagnose cytomegalovirus status with high specificity and sensitivity. Most CMV-associated TCR beta chains appeared to be HLA-restricted in a later analysis, and the HLA associations seemed to be driven largely by CMV exposure. The authors suggested that the approach could potentially be generalized to other disease states and immunological phenotypes. The only immune exposure information available for the cohort was CMV serostatus. Presence/absence analyses assumed roughly uniform sequencing depth across donors, an assumption that may not hold. Several of the top co-occurrence clusters appeared to be linked to parvovirus B19, influenza, CMV and Epstein-Barr virus, according to a later analysis. A further reported finding was that TCR beta sequences accurately predicted the HLA-A and HLA-B alleles for most subjects in the first cohort. Linkage disequilibrium might explain the correlated functional status among segregating V segments, but an unknown experimental factor could not be ruled out. A later analysis found that TCR association rates varied across HLA loci, with DRB1 alleles showing the most associated TCRs and HLA-C alleles the fewest. Only TCR beta chains were sequenced in this cohort, and the absence of alpha or paired-chain data limited detectable features. An earlier analysis of approximately 530 of the donors showed that most TCR beta V segments appeared in productive rearrangements either about 87% or about 30% of the time, which broadly matched IMGT annotations. Most TCR sequences were observed very rarely across donors, whereas some public TCRs were present in many individuals. A cluster of highly shared sequence variants was judged likely to represent a technical artifact of the sequencing pipeline. Compared with equally common non-associated chains, HLA-associated TCR beta chains in a later analysis were more clonally expanded and had lower generation probabilities. About 15 rarely observed V segments, including chromosome 9 orphons, were excluded from the earlier analysis of 550 to 700 of the donors because counts were too low. V-gene and J-gene trimming of TCR beta chains was associated with a missense DCLRE1C variant in a later genetic analysis, and the association was replicated in an independent cohort. The study gave a list of 150 to 200 TCR beta chains associated with cytomegalovirus. When HLA alleles, especially DR and DQ, strongly co-occurred, attributing TCR associations to individual alleles was difficult. Some IMGT-functional V segments, including TRBV6-2 and TRBV6-3, could not be told apart with the 87-base-pair reads, so those segments were excluded.

Sequencing used PBMCs. Recombination joined TRBV11-2 with TRBJ2-1; no D gene is confidently identified. The TCR originated in a man aged 40-49 years in good health and CMV-seropositive. CDR3 loop: CASSSNEQFF. The DNA sequence follows: TGTGCCAGCAGCTCAAATGAGCAGTTCTTC.